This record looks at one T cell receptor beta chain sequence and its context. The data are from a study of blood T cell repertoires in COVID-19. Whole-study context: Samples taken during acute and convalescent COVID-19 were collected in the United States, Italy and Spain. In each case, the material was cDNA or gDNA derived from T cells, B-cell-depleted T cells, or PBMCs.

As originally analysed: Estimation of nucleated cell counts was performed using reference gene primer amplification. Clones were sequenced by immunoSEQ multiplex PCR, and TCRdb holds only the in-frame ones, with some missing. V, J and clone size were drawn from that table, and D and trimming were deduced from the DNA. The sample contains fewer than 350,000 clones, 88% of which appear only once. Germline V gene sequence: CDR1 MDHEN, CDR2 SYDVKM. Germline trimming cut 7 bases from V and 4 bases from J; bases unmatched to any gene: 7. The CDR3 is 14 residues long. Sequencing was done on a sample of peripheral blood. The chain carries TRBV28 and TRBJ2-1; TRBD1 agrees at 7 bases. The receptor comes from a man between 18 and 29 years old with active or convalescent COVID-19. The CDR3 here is CASKPGQRYNEQFF. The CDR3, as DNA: TGTGCCAGCAAACCGGGACAGAGGTACAATGAGCAGTTCTTC.